This T cell receptor beta chain derives from a study of blood T cell repertoires in COVID-19 (dated by TCRdb to about 2020). Looking at the study overall: Collaborator samples came from the United States, Italy and Spain and covered acute and convalescent phases of COVID-19. The material from the prospective study consisted of cDNA or gDNA derived from T cells, B-cell-depleted T cells, or PBMCs. Deeply sampled blood TCRbeta repertoires from subjects exposed to, actively infected with, or recovered from COVID-19 were included in the dataset. The repertoires were made available in a free public database intended to serve as a resource for research on the immune response to SARS-CoV-2. The samples were drawn from the first 160 participants of the ongoing ImmuneRACE study and from 950 to 1,500 subjects provided by 6 global collaborators. A de-identified subject ID, COVID-19 status, age in years and sex were almost always included in the sample metadata. Where available, HLA class I and class II types were taken from metadata supplied by the sample provider and were not determined by assay-based typing.

Ends trimmed: V by 8 bases, J by 3 bases; bases unmatched to a gene: 5. Taken from cysteine to phenylalanine, the CDR3 has 14 residues. CDR3 DNA only is kept here, 42 bases in frame from base 1. CDR1 and CDR2 are drawn from the germline V gene (reference sequence): LNHDA, SQIVND. Each collaborating institution followed its own protocols to collect whole blood in K2EDTA tubes. Collaborator samples were shipped for TCRbeta analysis as frozen whole blood, isolated PBMCs, or DNA extracted from either sample type. Points on this clone: Its recognized antigen is unknown. No qualities accompany the bases; no much larger clone lies one base away.

The immunoSEQ Assay, a bias-controlled multiplex PCR, was used to amplify TCRbeta CDR3 regions from genomic DNA. Per the original workflow: The number of nucleated cells in each sample was estimated by amplification of reference gene primers within the assay. Sequence reads were collapsed and filtered to measure the absolute abundance of every unique TCRbeta CDR3 rearrangement. For each sample, productive Simpson clonality was calculated as the square root of Simpson's diversity index over productive rearrangements. TCRdb retrieved this table from immuneACCESS and kept in-frame rearrangements only. Not all clones are present; in checked studies, unresolved V genes account for under half, and no reason is known for the remainder. That table is the source of V, J and clone size, and D and trimming were worked out from the DNA. The sample includes 250,000 or so clones, with around 86% observed a single time. The ten largest clones take up about 8.7% of the sample.

The study at large found these results: How much clinical and demographic metadata was included differed by source and by participant, and the metadata was provided uncurated.

The chain uses TRBV19 and TRBJ2-2; the junction holds 8 bases that match TRBD2. Sequenced sample: peripheral blood. The clonotype originates from a man aged 35-49 years with active or convalescent COVID-19. The nucleotides are TGTGCCAGTGCACTAGCGGACTACACCGGGGAGCTGTTTTTT. Its translation reads: CASALADYTGELFF.